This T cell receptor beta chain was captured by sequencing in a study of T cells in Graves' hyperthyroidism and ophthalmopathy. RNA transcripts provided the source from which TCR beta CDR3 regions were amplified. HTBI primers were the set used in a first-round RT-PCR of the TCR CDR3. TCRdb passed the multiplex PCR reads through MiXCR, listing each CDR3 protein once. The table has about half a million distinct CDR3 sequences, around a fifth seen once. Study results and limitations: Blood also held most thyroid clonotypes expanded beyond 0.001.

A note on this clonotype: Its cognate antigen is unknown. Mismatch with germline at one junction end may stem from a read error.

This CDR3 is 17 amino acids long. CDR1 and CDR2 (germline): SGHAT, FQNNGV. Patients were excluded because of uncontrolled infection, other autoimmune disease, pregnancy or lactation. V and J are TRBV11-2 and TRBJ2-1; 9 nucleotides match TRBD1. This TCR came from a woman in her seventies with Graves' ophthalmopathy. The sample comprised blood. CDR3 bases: TGTGCCGGCAGCACCCTGGCCGGGACAGGGCTCTACAATGAGCAGTTCTTC. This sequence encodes CAGSTLAGTGLYNEQFF.